This record covers a single TCR beta chain. Its matching antigen is unknown. These data belong to a study of T cell clonotyping in hematopoietic cell transplantation. Overall study context: Pretransplant recipient samples were taken after cytoreduction. Whole-study results and caveats: Recipient TCR diversity dropped after transplant; expanded clonotypes rose from day 30 to 180. Without cell sorting, CD4 versus CD8 contributions remain unresolved. At the given depth, recipient repertoires were over 95% de novo clonotypes.

This CDR3 contains 18 residues. The V gene end was trimmed by 5 bases and the J gene end by 4 bases; junction bases not matched to a gene: 16. From germline, CDR1 is SGHTA and CDR2 FQGTGA. Time point defined: recipient sample about 28 days before transplant, after cytoreduction. Here immunoSEQ multiplex PCR was the method, and the copy in TCRdb shows in-frame clones only, minus some. The sample consists of around 24,000 clones, approximately 82% of them appearing once. The source is a woman between 55 and 75 years old with acute myeloid leukemia. Some clones in this sample may be carry-over from other donors' samples. This chain links TRBV7-3 with TRBJ2-7; 11 bases fit TRBD2. Material: peripheral blood mononuclear cells, obtained before stem cell transplant. In DNA form, the CDR3 reads TGTGCCAGCAGCGAATTAGCGGGAGGGCACATTTCAAATTACGAGCAGTACTTC. Residues: CASSELAGGHISNYEQYF. Full variable domain (outside the CDR3, taken from reference TRBV7-3 and TRBJ2-7): GAGVSQTPSNKVTEKGKYVELRCDPISGHTALYWYRQSLGQGPEFLIYFQGTGAADDSGLPNDRFFAVRPEGSVSTLKIQRTERGDSAVYLCASSELAGGHISNYEQYFGPGTRLTVT.